This entry concerns a single T cell receptor (beta chain). The antigen remains undetermined. This entry belongs to a study of OX40 agonist ivuxolimab in advanced cancers. Study summary: The group had a mean age of around 64 years, ranged from about 20 to 80, and was approximately 81% male.

Measured with immunoSEQ multiplex PCR; TCRdb has only the in-frame clones, and not every one. The sample lists about 72,000 clones; 85% to 90% were seen once. Study conclusions and caveats: CD4+ T cells averaged fewer expanded clones than CD8+ T cells. Normalized T-cell clonal expansion was also low in some nonresponders.

CDR1 and CDR2 from the germline V gene are MDHEN and SYDVKM. With 1 base removed from V and 7 bases from J, the gap between germline ends came to 11 bases. This CDR3 has 14 residues. Sequencing used CD4+ or CD8+ T cells sorted from blood, obtained in a trial of the OX40 agonist ivuxolimab. The receptor was isolated from an adult with an advanced solid tumor such as melanoma, head and neck, liver or kidney cancer. The chain links TRBV28 to TRBJ1-5; D not resolved. The CDR3 region is CASSLYYKGQPQHF. The CDR3 nucleotides read TGTGCCAGCAGTTTATATTACAAGGGACAGCCCCAGCATTTT.